This is a list of T cell receptor beta chains from one sample in a study of blood T cell repertoires in COVID-19. Measured with immunoSEQ multiplex PCR; TCRdb has only the in-frame clones, and not every one. The data contain 140,000 to 150,000 clones, 84% of them singletons. The sequenced material came from peripheral blood. The receptors were gathered from a man aged 55 to 70 with active or convalescent COVID-19. Both conserved end residues are trimmed from each CDR3.

TRBV25-1	TRBJ2-3	ASSEYSPAGTDTQY
TRBV9	TRBJ2-7	ASSVGQRSYEQY
TRBV19	TRBJ1-5	ASSMAESGNQPQH
TRBV7-9	TRBJ1-1	ASSSQRGSEAF
TRBV7-6	TRBJ2-7	ASSSGQGRAAGEQY
TRBV28	TRBJ1-4	ASSYDRNNEKLF
TRBV28	TRBJ1-1	ASSLRAGIGNTEAF
TRBV10-1	TRBJ1-6	ASGTGNSPLH
TRBV25-1	TRBJ1-2	ASTDRDYGYT
TRBV7-9	TRBJ2-6	AWGGPFSGANVLT
TRBV5-1	TRBJ2-2	ASSGGQGRSSGELF
TRBV2	TRBJ1-5	ASSVQEVHQPQH
TRBV19	TRBJ2-4	ASNPTPGQGIQLAKNIQY
TRBV5-1	TRBJ1-1	ASSSAVGGGTEAF
TRBV28	TRBJ2-1	ATYSGRSYEQF
TRBV18	TRBJ1-2	ASSKGAGTYGYT
TRBV6-2/TRBV6-3	TRBJ2-5	ASSYGGRRETQY
TRBV2	TRBJ1-4	ASRPAGGVEKLF
TRBV6-2/TRBV6-3	TRBJ1-2	ASSARDSFYGYT
TRBV18	TRBJ1-2	ASSSTGWRDYGYT
TRBV10-3	TRBJ1-6	AISSRQGNSPLH
TRBV6-5	TRBJ2-1	ASSYSERGQNEQF
TRBV9	TRBJ1-6	ASSTEINNSPLH
TRBV7-2	TRBJ2-3	ASSNVAGYNTDTQY
TRBV19	TRBJ2-2	ASLHPGTQANTGELF
TRBV3-1/TRBV3-2	TRBJ2-1	ASSQIGRPHLGSSYNEQF
TRBV10-3	TRBJ1-2	AISEPGQGYYGYT
TRBV19	TRBJ1-5	ASSWGRGSNQPQH
TRBV6-5	TRBJ2-5	ASSYWTGGLETQY
TRBV13	TRBJ2-1	ASSISGPTRSYNEQF
TRBV4-1	TRBJ2-2	ASSRAVAGGHTGELF
TRBV27	TRBJ2-5	ASSPNRVLETQY
TRBV14	TRBJ1-2	ASSQTQGNYGYT
TRBV7-9	TRBJ1-6	ASSLAPTGFSYNSPLH
TRBV10-1	TRBJ2-2	ASSDPGQGSTGELF
TRBV9	TRBJ2-1	ASSVSGSSYNEQF
TRBV6-5	TRBJ1-1	ASSYSMTGNTEAF
TRBV7-9	TRBJ1-1	ASSLDPGVLAF
TRBV6-5	TRBJ2-5	ASSLRTSGETQY
TRBV4-2	TRBJ1-2	ASSQDQGTGGR
TRBV6-2/TRBV6-3	TRBJ2-1	ASSYSPLTGLAGGWYNEQF
TRBV3-1/TRBV3-2	TRBJ1-3	ASSQVVLSGNTIY
TRBV3-1/TRBV3-2	TRBJ1-1	ASSQDLTGSVNTEAF
TRBV9	TRBJ1-2	ASSAQISQGGYT
TRBV14	TRBJ2-7	ASSPGLAGKGYEQY
TRBV9	TRBJ2-5	ASSGQGATTQETQY
TRBV3-1/TRBV3-2	TRBJ2-6	ASSQTTARGANVLT
TRBV19	TRBJ2-5	ASKSGGRDSQETQY
TRBV19	TRBJ2-1	ASSITSRGYNEQF